These 26 T cell receptor beta chains share one sample of origin, sequenced in a study of T-cell reconstitution after alpha-beta-depleted transplantation in children. Unique molecular identifiers were incorporated during preparation of the TCRbeta library. TCRdb passed the PCR reads through MiXCR, listing each CDR3 protein once. The sample lists 450,000 to 600,000 distinct CDR3 sequences, about 11% occurring once. Sequencing was performed on PBMCs, taken before TCRalphabeta/CD19-depleted stem cell transplant. These receptors were taken from a child under 10 years old with inherited bone marrow failure, due to receive a stem cell transplant.

This clonotype was seen repeatedly, ten times or more. In DNA, the CDR3 is TGCGCCAGCAGCCAAAGGGTACAGAAGAACACCGGGGAGCTGTTTTTT. Translating gives CASSQRVQKNTGELFF. The chain employs TRBV4-3 and TRBJ2-2; D is ambiguous. CDR1 is LGHNA and CDR2 is YSLEER in the germline V gene. V lost 2 bases and J lost 1, with 11 bases in between. CDR3 size: 16 residues.

The V and J genes are TRBV20-1 and TRBJ2-7; 12 bases fit TRBD2. The CDR3 runs 18 residues. V lost 1 base, J lost 2 bases, and 12 bases stayed unmatched. From germline, CDR1 is DFQATT and CDR2 SNEGSKA (reference sequence). The CDR3 DNA is TGCAGTGCTAGAGGATCGACTAGCGGGAGTCCCTACCCCTACGAGCAGTACTTC. It codes for CSARGSTSGSPYPYEQYF.

This clonotype was found a few times. V and J are TRBV5-1 and TRBJ2-7, with D possibly being TRBD1 or TRBD2 (5 bases each). Trimming removed 3 bases at V and 0 bases at J, with 13 bases between. This CDR3 comprises 15 residues. Germline CDR1 reads SGHRS; CDR2 reads YFSETQ. CDR3 sequence reads: CASSWDGTVSYEQYF. CDR3 DNA: TGCGCCAGCAGCTGGGACGGGACGGTCTCCTACGAGCAGTACTTC.

V and J are TRBV6-2 or TRBV6-3 and TRBJ2-7, with D perhaps assigned TRBD1 or TRBD2 (6 bases each). Germline CDR1 is MNHEY and CDR2 is SVGEGT. V was shortened by 11 bases and J by 1 base, with 15 bases between the two germline ends. The CDR3 contains 13 residues. The CDR3 here is CAVEEGESYEQYF. CDR3 bases: TGTGCCGTCGAGGAGGGGGAGTCCTACGAGCAGTACTTC.

In regard to this clonotype: A junction boundary mismatches the germline segment, possibly from a read error. The chain recombines TRBV12-3 or TRBV12-4 with TRBJ1-1, with no clear D. The CDR3 is made up of 14 amino acids. Here the CDR3 reads CASSLDRMNTEAYF. The CDR3 nucleotides read TGTGCCAGCAGTTTAGACCGCATGAACACTGAAGCTTACTTT.

The sample holds many counts of this clonotype. CDR3 sequence: CASSPPGGYEQYF. The CDR3 region has the DNA TGTGCCAGCAGCCCCCCCGGCGGGTACGAGCAGTACTTC. The rearrangement uses TRBV7-9 and TRBJ2-7, with D possibly TRBD2 on 5 matching bases. The germline CDR1 and CDR2 sequences are SEHNR and FQNEAQ (reference sequence). This CDR3 contains 13 residues. The V end lost 5 bases, the J end lost 4 bases, and 12 bases lay between the germline ends.

The chain recombines TRBV19 with TRBJ2-1, with D hard to call. The CDR3 has 16 amino acids. CDR1 is LNHDA and CDR2 is SQIVND in the germline V gene (reference sequence). The V end was cut by 3 bases, the J end by 0 bases, with 12 bases between. In DNA form, the CDR3 reads TGTGCCAGTAGTATTTCACAGACAAGCTCCTACAATGAGCAGTTCTTC. Translated: CASSISQTSSYNEQFF.

This clonotype was seen at least ten times. The chain combines TRBV29-1 with TRBJ2-7; TRBD2 aligns across 14 bases. Germline loops: CDR1 SQVTM, CDR2 ANQGSEA. The CDR3 has 13 residues. Unmatched junction bases numbered 4, after V lost 7 bases and J lost 5 bases. CDR3 protein: CSGGTSGSDEQYF. As DNA, the CDR3 is TGCAGCGGTGGGACTAGCGGGAGCGACGAGCAGTACTTC.

This clonotype was counted many times. This chain joins TRBV29-1 and TRBJ2-7; 10 bases map to TRBD1. Germline lookup yields CDR1 SQVTM and CDR2 ANQGSEA. The CDR3 runs 16 residues. With 0 bases clipped from V and 4 bases from J, the junction kept 9 bases outside the gene matches. The CDR3 bases are TGCAGCGTTGAAGATCCCCAACGGACAGGGGGTTACGAGCAGTACTTC. This gives the protein CSVEDPQRTGGYEQYF.

V usage is TRBV5-1 and J usage is TRBJ2-2; D is possibly TRBD2 (6 bases). Trimming left V 0 bases short and J 6 bases short, with 27 bases between. The CDR3 extends over 20 amino acids. From germline, CDR1 is SGHRS and CDR2 YFSETQ. The CDR3 DNA sequence: TGCGCCAGCAGCTTGGACCCTCCGTTAATAGCGGCCCCGAGCGCCGGGGAGCTGTTTTTT. Translating it yields CASSLDPPLIAAPSAGELFF. Drawing the rest from reference TRBV5-1 and TRBJ2-2, the complete variable domain is KAGVTQTPRYLIKTRGQQVTLSCSPISGHRSVSWYQQTPGQGLQFLFEYFSETQRNKGNFPGRFSGRQFSNSRSEMNVSTLELGDSALYLCASSLDPPLIAAPSAGELFFGEGSRLTVL.

Of note for this clonotype: A much bigger clone sits one base away, suggesting this may be a read error. The chain employs TRBV5-1 and TRBJ1-1, with a tentative D call TRBD1 (5 bases). Germline lookup yields CDR1 SGHRS and CDR2 YFSETQ. The CDR3 has 12 residues. The DNA for the CDR3 is TGCGCCAGCAGCTTCGGGGGGGGAGAAGCTTTGTTT. This codes for CASSFGGGEALF.

The V call is TRBV4-3, the J call TRBJ2-2, with no clear D. CDR3 length equals 15 residues. Germline CDR1 is LGHNA and CDR2 is YSLEER. V lost 0 bases and J 4 bases, leaving 9 bases between the germline ends. CDR3 loop: CASSQDHRPTGELFF. CDR3 in DNA: TGCGCCAGCAGCCAAGACCATAGACCCACCGGGGAGCTGTTTTTT.

This clonotype was detected many times. V usage is TRBV6-1 and J usage is TRBJ2-1, with a tentative D call TRBD2 (5 bases). The ends were cut back, 8 bases at V and 6 bases at J, with 20 bases in the middle. CDR3 length equals 15 residues. Germline lookup yields CDR1 MNHNS and CDR2 SASEGT. CDR3: CASRGAERTGNEQFF. The CDR3 nucleotides are TGTGCCAGCCGGGGAGCGGAGCGGACGGGCAATGAGCAGTTCTTC.

The sample holds many counts of this clonotype. CDR3 in DNA: TGCAGCGTTAGACAGGGGATGAACACCGGGGAGCTGTTTTTT. Amino acids: CSVRQGMNTGELFF. The V gene is TRBV29-1, the J gene TRBJ2-2; 8 bases map to TRBD1. Germline loops: CDR1 SQVTM, CDR2 ANQGSEA. V was pared by 5 bases and J by 1 base, with 3 bases of the junction left unmatched. The CDR3 totals 14 residues.

The CDR3 coding sequence is TGTGCCAGCAGCTTCCGGACACCCCTTAGCACAGATACGCAGTATTTT. This sequence encodes CASSFRTPLSTDTQYF. This chain connects TRBV5-6 to TRBJ2-3, with TRBD1 as a possible D gene (5 bases). The germline gives CDR1 SGHDT, CDR2 YYEEEE. The V end was cut by 2 bases, the J end by 0 bases, with 13 bases between. The CDR3 loop spans 16 amino acids.

The table lists this clonotype with many counts. The gene calls are TRBV7-9 and TRBJ1-4, with D possibly being TRBD1 (5 bases). The CDR3 loop spans 14 amino acids. Germline-derived CDR1 and CDR2 are SEHNR and FQNEAQ (reference sequence). Trimming took 0 bases from V and 8 from J, leaving 10 bases between them. Written as DNA, the CDR3 is TGTGCCAGCAGCTTAGCGGGACTAGTGGAAAAACTGTTTTTT. This translates into CASSLAGLVEKLFF.

This clonotype was recorded a few times. The J gene is TRBJ2-4, the V gene TRBV11-2; D is perhaps TRBD1 or TRBD2 (6 bases each). The germline gives CDR1 SGHAT, CDR2 FQNNGV. The CDR3 length is 17 residues. V was pared by 3 bases and J by 2 bases, with 17 bases between. The DNA of the CDR3 is TGTGCCAGCAGCTTCCCCAGGGGAGGTCGTACCAAAAACATTCAGTACTTC. As protein: CASSFPRGGRTKNIQYF.

The chain has TRBV6-2 or TRBV6-3 and TRBJ1-5; the D gene is possibly TRBD1 (5 bases). This CDR3 spans 17 amino acids. Trimming pared 5 bases from V and 0 bases from J, leaving 17 bases between. Germline V lookup: CDR1 MNHEY, CDR2 SVGEGT. CDR3 sequence reads: CASSTRLTDYSNQPQHF. The CDR3 DNA follows: TGTGCCAGCAGTACCCGACTGACAGATTATAGCAATCAGCCCCAGCATTTT.

This clonotype was seen at least ten times. The gene calls are TRBV7-9 and TRBJ2-7; 7 nucleotides align to TRBD2. The germline V gene has CDR1 SEHNR and CDR2 FQNEAQ (reference sequence). With V trimmed by 6 bases and J by 0 bases, 11 bases remained unmatched. This CDR3 region has 16 residues. The CDR3 loop reads CASRNGRGPSSYEQYF. The DNA of the CDR3 is TGTGCCAGCAGGAATGGGAGGGGCCCCAGCTCCTACGAGCAGTACTTC.

Note on this clonotype: A much larger clone sits a single nucleotide away, making a read error possible. The rearrangement uses TRBV10-1 and TRBJ2-5, with D possibly called TRBD1 or TRBD2 (5 bases each). The CDR3 is 13 amino acids. The germline V gene has CDR1 WNHNN and CDR2 SYGVQD (reference sequence). Between the trimmed V and J ends, which lost 6 bases and 1 base, there was a span of 9 bases. The CDR3 protein is CASSPGRQETQYF. The CDR3 DNA sequence: TGCGCCAGCAGCCCGGGACGCCAAGAGACCCAGTACTTC.

This clonotype was counted ten times or more. The chain is built from TRBV4-2 and TRBJ2-3; no clear D. This CDR3 contains 14 residues. From germline, CDR1 is LGHNA and CDR2 YNFKEQ. The V and J ends lost 0 bases and 0 bases respectively, with 4 bases between them. The CDR3 protein is CASSQEGSTDTQYF. CDR3 DNA: TGTGCCAGCAGCCAAGAGGGGAGCACAGATACGCAGTATTTT.

This clonotype was observed at least ten times. V and J are TRBV18 and TRBJ2-6, with 7 bases lining up with TRBD1. This CDR3 comprises 14 residues. After removal of 6 bases from V and 2 bases from J, the junction contained 1 base not matched to a gene. Germline loops: CDR1 KGHSH, CDR2 LQKENI. The CDR3 loop reads CASSTGTGANVLTF. The CDR3 DNA follows: TGTGCCAGCTCGACAGGGACTGGGGCCAACGTCCTGACTTTC. Full variable domain (missing parts from reference TRBV18 and TRBJ2-6): NAGVMQNPRHLVRRRGQEARLRCSPMKGHSHVYWYRQLPEEGLKFMVYLQKENIIDESGMPKERFSAEFPKEGPSILRIQQVVRGDSAAYFCASSTGTGANVLTFGAGSRLTVL.

This clonotype was observed a handful of times. V is TRBV20-1 and J is TRBJ2-1; 11 positions match TRBD2. V gave up 6 bases and J gave up 10 bases; unmatched junction bases: 14. The V gene's germline CDR1 is DFQATT and CDR2 SNEGSKA (reference sequence). This CDR3 spans 15 amino acids. The DNA for the CDR3 is TGCAGTGCCGGAACTAGCGGGAGTCTTCCGAAAGAGCAGTTCTTC. It codes for CSAGTSGSLPKEQFF.

The rearrangement links TRBV5-4 to TRBJ2-3; 12 nucleotides line up with TRBD2. From germline, CDR1 is SGHNT and CDR2 YYREEE (reference sequence). Trimming removed 4 bases from V and 0 bases from J; junction bases left unmatched: 6. The CDR3 sequence is 17 residues long. For the CDR3, the DNA is TGTGCCAGCAGCGTGGTGACTAGCGGGAGTAGCACAGATACGCAGTATTTT. Protein: CASSVVTSGSSTDTQYF.

This clonotype occurred many times. This chain links TRBV7-9 with TRBJ1-2; D uncertain. From germline, CDR1 is SEHNR and CDR2 FQNEAQ (reference sequence). The CDR3 has 12 amino acids. Trimming pared 0 bases from V and 8 bases from J, leaving 7 bases between. CDR3 sequence reads: CASSLAGRGYTF. CDR3 bases: TGTGCCAGCAGCTTAGCAGGGCGCGGCTACACCTTC.

At least ten counts were recorded for this clonotype. The rearrangement joins TRBV7-2 to TRBJ1-1; tentative D call: TRBD1 (5 bases). The CDR3 totals 14 residues. With 3 bases removed from V and 3 bases from J, the gap between germline ends came to 11 bases. CDR1 and CDR2 from the germline V gene are SGHTA and FQGNSA. Written as DNA, the CDR3 is TGTGCCAGCAGCTTGGGGGTGTTAGACACTGAAGCTTTCTTT. It encodes CASSLGVLDTEAFF.